Shown below are 20 T cell receptor beta chains from a single sample sequenced in a study of memory CD4+ T cells and cytomegalovirus serostatus. The sort gate was single viable CD3+CD4+CD8-CD45RO+ cells for memory CD4+ T cells. Here immunoSEQ multiplex PCR was the method, and the copy in TCRdb shows in-frame clones only, minus some. This sample has just under 95,000 clones, with about four fifths found just once. Sequencing input: memory CD4+ T cells from blood. The receptors were sampled from an adult in good health and CMV-seropositive.

The chain couples TRBV28 to TRBJ1-3, with D perhaps TRBD1 (5 bases). The CDR3 loop spans 15 amino acids. Germline V gene data show CDR1 as MDHEN and CDR2 as SYDVKM. The germline V and J ends were trimmed by 5 bases and 0 bases, with 11 bases remaining between them. Written as DNA, the CDR3 is TGTGCCAGCAGTCACGACAGACCCTCTGGAAACACCATATATTTT. Protein product: CASSHDRPSGNTIYF.

V is TRBV7-3 and J is TRBJ1-1; possible D gene TRBD1, 5 bases. V lost 5 bases to trimming and J lost 2 bases, with 9 bases between them. The germline V gene has CDR1 SGHTA and CDR2 FQGTGA. The CDR3 extends over 13 amino acids. The CDR3 coding sequence is TGTGCCAGCAGCCGACAGTCTAACACTGAAGCTTTCTTT. Translating it yields CASSRQSNTEAFF.

The chain carries TRBV9 and TRBJ1-5; D is undetermined. Germline V CDR1 and CDR2: SGDLS, YYNGEE. Trimming pared 0 bases from V and 3 bases from J, leaving 7 bases between. This CDR3 spans 14 amino acids. CDR3 loop: CASSVGLNNQPQHF. The CDR3 DNA follows: TGTGCCAGCAGCGTAGGGTTGAACAATCAGCCCCAGCATTTT.

The gene calls are TRBV5-6 and TRBJ2-1; D is unresolved. This CDR3 is built from 13 residues. Germline values: CDR1 SGHDT, CDR2 YYEEEE. V was trimmed by 1 base and J by 5 bases, leaving 7 bases between them. The DNA of the CDR3 is TGTGCCAGCAGCTTGTATCCAAACAATGAGCAGTTCTTC. Amino acid sequence: CASSLYPNNEQFF.

The chain couples TRBV6-1 to TRBJ1-2; D unclear. This CDR3 region has 13 residues. CDR1 and CDR2 (germline): MNHNS, SASEGT. V lost 0 bases and J 4 bases, leaving 6 bases between the germline ends. The CDR3 coding sequence is TGTGCCAGCAGTGAAGCGCGGGGCTATGGCTACACCTTC. This encodes CASSEARGYGYTF.

On this clone: At one of its ends the junction is not consistent with the germline gene, which may arise from a read error. V usage is TRBV7-9 and J usage is TRBJ2-7; the D is unclear. Germline V gene sequence: CDR1 SEHNR, CDR2 FQNEAQ (reference sequence). This CDR3 comprises 8 residues. As DNA, the CDR3 is TGTGCCAGCAGCCCCGGCGACTTC. This encodes CASSPGDF.

CDR3 sequence (DNA): TGCGCCAGCAGCTTGGCGCCCGGCAGACCCACATACAATGAGCAGTTCTTC. Its translation is CASSLAPGRPTYNEQFF. V usage is TRBV5-1 and J usage is TRBJ2-1; no reliable D call. CDR3 length: 17 residues. The V and J ends lost 0 bases and 4 bases respectively, with 17 bases between them. Germline CDR1 and CDR2: SGHRS and YFSETQ.

The rearrangement links TRBV5-5 to TRBJ1-4; D remains ambiguous. Trimming took 1 base from V and 4 from J, leaving 8 bases between them. CDR1 is SGHKS, CDR2 YYEKEE, per germline (reference sequence). There are 14 residues in the CDR3. The CDR3 DNA is TGTGCCAGCAGCTTGCTCAGCGATAATGAAAAACTGTTTTTT. Translation gives CASSLLSDNEKLFF.

CDR3 DNA: TGTGCCAGCAGTCCCGGGACCTCCCTAGGGGCTTTCTTT. Translating gives CASSPGTSLGAFF. V is TRBV6-5 and J is TRBJ1-1; the D gene is possibly TRBD1 (5 bases). The CDR3 covers 13 residues. The V end lost 5 bases, the J end lost 11 bases, and 18 bases lay between the germline ends. Germline assignment: CDR1 MNHEY and CDR2 SVGAGI.

V gene TRBV5-1 combines with J gene TRBJ1-1; D uncertain. Germline V gene data show CDR1 as SGHRS and CDR2 as YFSETQ. CDR3 length equals 16 residues. The V end lost 0 bases, the J end lost 3 bases, and 15 bases lay between the germline ends. Here the CDR3 reads CASSLESWHWDTEAFF. CDR3 DNA sequence: TGCGCCAGCAGCTTGGAGTCGTGGCACTGGGACACTGAAGCTTTCTTT. Full variable domain (rest looked up from reference TRBV5-1 and TRBJ1-1): KAGVTQTPRYLIKTRGQQVTLSCSPISGHRSVSWYQQTPGQGLQFLFEYFSETQRNKGNFPGRFSGRQFSNSRSEMNVSTLELGDSALYLCASSLESWHWDTEAFFGQGTRLTVV.

Written as DNA, the CDR3 is TGTGCCAGCAGCTTGGGGGCAGGTTGGGGAGATACGCAGTATTTT. Protein: CASSLGAGWGDTQYF. This chain uses TRBV7-9 with TRBJ2-3; perhaps TRBD1 as D (6 bases). Germline lookup yields CDR1 SEHNR and CDR2 FQNEAQ (reference sequence). Trimming left V 3 bases short and J 5 bases short, with 15 bases between. There are 15 residues in the CDR3.

The V and J genes are TRBV7-6 and TRBJ1-3; 7 bases map to TRBD1. Germline V gene lookup returns CDR1 SGHVS and CDR2 FNYEAQ. The CDR3 extends over 15 amino acids. The J segment lost 4 bases and the V segment lost 3 bases, leaving 6 bases of the junction unmatched. CDR3 DNA sequence: TGTGCCAGCAGCTTTGGGACAGCCGGGGGAAACACCATATATTTT. Protein sequence: CASSFGTAGGNTIYF.

This clone was found once. V gene TRBV6-5 combines with J gene TRBJ2-4, with 9 positions matching TRBD1. In germline, CDR1 is MNHEY, CDR2 SVGAGI. Trimming removed 6 bases from V and 9 bases from J; junction bases left unmatched: 9. CDR3 length: 14 amino acids. The CDR3 loop is CASRAGTGSSIQYF. CDR3 DNA: TGTGCCAGCAGAGCCGGGACAGGGTCGAGCATTCAGTACTTC.

This chain uses TRBV6-5 with TRBJ2-7, with a tentative D call TRBD2 (5 bases). The length of the CDR3 is 15 residues. Germline CDR1 MNHEY, CDR2 SVGAGI. The V gene lost 4 bases and the J gene lost 1 base, with 14 bases spanning the gap. The CDR3 DNA reads as TGTGCCAGCAGTTCCCCTGCGGGCGGTTCCTACGAGCAGTACTTC. This sequence encodes CASSSPAGGSYEQYF.

This clone was recorded once. The chain joins TRBV19 to TRBJ1-5, with 10 bases aligning to TRBD1. The CDR3 has 18 residues. CDR1 LNHDA and CDR2 SQIVND come from the germline V gene (reference sequence). V shed 5 bases and J 0 bases; nucleotides not matched to a gene: 10. The CDR3 DNA sequence: TGTGCCAGTAGTCTAAGGACAGGGGGTGAATATAGCAATCAGCCCCAGCATTTT. Translation: CASSLRTGGEYSNQPQHF.

The chain links TRBV9 to TRBJ2-2; D unclear. Trimming left V 2 bases short and J 0 bases short, with 11 bases between. The length of the CDR3 is 16 residues. Germline V gives CDR1 SGDLS, CDR2 YYNGEE. CDR3 sequence: CASSVAGRANTGELFF. The CDR3 DNA reads as TGTGCCAGCAGCGTGGCCGGTCGGGCGAACACCGGGGAGCTGTTTTTT.

The chain joins TRBV19 to TRBJ1-3; unclear D gene. The germline V and J ends were trimmed by 5 bases and 2 bases, with 13 bases remaining between them. Germline V CDR1 and CDR2: LNHDA, SQIVND (reference sequence). The CDR3 runs to 15 residues. CDR3 DNA: TGTGCCAGTAGTCTTCTTGGAGGGACTGGAAACACCATATATTTT. The encoded protein is CASSLLGGTGNTIYF.

V gene TRBV18 combines with J gene TRBJ2-7; 7 bases match TRBD1. This CDR3 is 15 amino acids long. CDR1 and CDR2 (germline): KGHSH, LQKENI. Trimming at V came to 4 bases and at J to 4 bases, leaving 10 bases not matched to a gene. The CDR3 loop reads CASSLAGGYAYEQYF. The CDR3 coding sequence is TGTGCCAGCTCACTAGCAGGGGGTTATGCGTACGAGCAGTACTTC.

The genes are TRBV11-2 and TRBJ2-7; D ambiguous. In germline, CDR1 is SGHAT, CDR2 FQNNGV. The CDR3 is 15 amino acids. Trimming stripped 0 bases from V and 2 bases from J, with 11 bases between. The CDR3: CASSLDRNIAYEQYF. The DNA of the CDR3 is TGTGCCAGCAGCTTAGACAGAAATATAGCCTACGAGCAGTACTTC.

This chain uses TRBV5-1 with TRBJ2-1, with 9 bases lining up with TRBD2. V shed 6 bases, J shed 0 bases, and the junction held 13 bases outside the gene matches. The CDR3 spans 18 residues. CDR1 and CDR2 (germline): SGHRS, YFSETQ. CDR3 loop: CASTSSPLAGNSYNEQFF. The CDR3 DNA follows: TGCGCCAGCACCTCCTCTCCCCTAGCGGGGAACTCCTACAATGAGCAGTTCTTC.